What follows are 27 T cell receptor beta chains derived from one specimen sequenced in a study of a mutant IDH1 vaccine in newly diagnosed glioma. Their antigens are not known. Sample time point: week 47, end of study. Mutant IDH1 20-mer peptide, at 300 ug, made up each vaccine dose, with topical imiquimod. Sequencing was performed with immunoSEQ multiplex PCR; in TCRdb, only in-frame clones are kept and a portion is missing. In the table there are about 31,000 clones, 90% of which are singletons. The sample was PBMCs, taken from a glioma patient whose treatment included an IDH1 peptide vaccine. The receptors originated from a middle-aged woman with glioma.

The chain couples TRBV6-5 to TRBJ2-7; D not resolved. From germline, CDR1 is MNHEY and CDR2 SVGAGI. The CDR3 consists of 14 residues. Trimming shortened V by 6 bases and J by 3 bases, and 15 bases separated the two germline ends. CDR3 protein: CASRGRSALYEQYF. CDR3 coding DNA: TGTGCCAGCAGAGGCCGCAGTGCCCTCTACGAGCAGTACTTC.

This clone was seen only once. The chain has TRBV4-1 and TRBJ1-2; the D gene is possibly TRBD1 (5 bases). The CDR3 covers 13 residues. Germline values: CDR1 MGHRA, CDR2 YSYEKL. Trimming stripped 2 bases from V and 13 bases from J, with 17 bases between. CDR3: CASSQRGEVPPTF. Written as DNA, the CDR3 is TGCGCCAGCAGCCAACGGGGGGAGGTCCCCCCCACCTTC.

The V and J genes are TRBV9 and TRBJ1-1; unclear D gene. Germline V gene data show CDR1 as SGDLS and CDR2 as YYNGEE. The CDR3 length is 14 residues. V lost 3 bases to trimming and J lost 0 bases, with 9 bases between them. The CDR3 loop reads CASSADGVNTEAFF. For the CDR3, the DNA is TGTGCCAGCAGCGCGGACGGAGTGAACACTGAAGCTTTCTTT.

The V call is TRBV19, the J call TRBJ2-5; 12 bases fit TRBD2. The V gene's germline CDR1 is LNHDA and CDR2 SQIVND (reference sequence). The CDR3 is 15 residues long. The V segment lost 3 bases and the J segment 5 bases; nucleotides outside the gene matches: 4. CDR3 DNA: TGTGCCAGTAGTATCGGACTAGCGGGACCGGAGACCCAGTACTTC. It translates to CASSIGLAGPETQYF.

The V call is TRBV7-2, the J call TRBJ2-5; D is ambiguous. This CDR3 is built from 14 residues. V lost 6 bases, J lost 2 bases, and 13 bases lay in between. The germline CDR1 and CDR2 sequences are SGHTA and FQGNSA. This CDR3 reads CASSPGRAQETQYF. CDR3 bases: TGTGCCAGCAGTCCGGGTAGGGCACAAGAGACCCAGTACTTC.

The rearrangement links TRBV5-8 to TRBJ2-3, with 9 positions matching TRBD1. Germline V gene data show CDR1 as SGHTS and CDR2 as YDEGEE. This CDR3 is 14 amino acids long. The trim removed 7 bases at V and 6 bases at J, leaving 9 bases unmatched. As DNA, the CDR3 is TGTGCCAGCGGCACAGGGGGCAAGGCGGATACGCAGTATTTT. It encodes CASGTGGKADTQYF.

This chain joins TRBV10-3 and TRBJ1-1; tentatively, D is TRBD1 (5 bases). The germline V and J ends were trimmed by 5 bases and 3 bases, with 10 bases remaining between them. Germline assignment: CDR1 ENHRY and CDR2 SYGVKD. CDR3 length: 13 amino acids. The CDR3 DNA is TGTGCCATCAGTATAAGGGGCGACACTGAAGCTTTCTTT. It yields the protein CAISIRGDTEAFF.

CDR3 DNA: TGTGCCAGAACAAACCGGGAGAGCAACGAGCAGTACTTC. Translation: CARTNRESNEQYF. V is TRBV4-2 and J is TRBJ2-7; perhaps TRBD2 as D (6 bases). The germline V gene encodes CDR1 LGHNA and CDR2 YNFKEQ. Deletions cut 9 bases from V and 5 bases from J, with 17 bases between. The CDR3 spans 13 residues.

The chain uses TRBV7-2 and TRBJ2-5, with 7 nucleotides matching TRBD1. Losses at the gene ends were 6 bases for V and 5 bases for J; bases not matched to a gene: 3. CDR1 and CDR2 from the germline V gene are SGHTA and FQGNSA. The CDR3 consists of 12 residues. The CDR3 coding sequence is TGTGCCAGCAGGACAGGGATTGAGACCCAGTACTTC. Protein: CASRTGIETQYF.

This rearrangement joins TRBV19 to TRBJ1-1, with D possibly being TRBD1 (6 bases). Germline CDR1 and CDR2: LNHDA and SQIVND (reference sequence). Trimming removed 3 bases at V and 1 base at J, with 12 bases between. This CDR3 has 15 residues. CDR3 nucleotides: TGTGCCAGTAGTATCAAACAGGGAGGGAACACTGAAGCTTTCTTT. This sequence encodes CASSIKQGGNTEAFF.

The rearrangement joins TRBV6-5 to TRBJ1-5; D call uncertain. The CDR3 covers 14 residues. V lost 0 bases and J 6 bases, leaving 9 bases between the germline ends. CDR1 is MNHEY, CDR2 SVGAGI, per germline. CDR3 DNA sequence: TGTGCCAGCAGTTACTCGATAAGTGGTCAGCCCCAGCATTTT. Translated: CASSYSISGQPQHF.

The chain joins TRBV12-5 to TRBJ2-7; a possible D gene is TRBD1 (6 bases). The CDR3 has 13 residues. V lost 4 bases and J lost 7, with 14 bases in between. Looked up from germline, CDR1 is LGHNT and CDR2 is FRNRAP. The DNA for the CDR3 is TGTGCTAGTGGTTGGGCAGGGGCCAGGGAGCAGTACTTC. Translated, it gives CASGWAGAREQYF.

The V gene is TRBV20-1, the J gene TRBJ2-1; D not resolved. Looked up from germline, CDR1 is DFQATT and CDR2 is SNEGSKA (reference sequence). The CDR3 extends over 11 amino acids. The V gene lost 6 bases and the J gene lost 7 bases, with 10 bases spanning the gap. The CDR3 DNA reads as TGCAGTGCCGCAGGTGTGAATGAGCAGTTCTTC. Translating it yields CSAAGVNEQFF.

The rearrangement links TRBV5-1 to TRBJ2-5; D call uncertain. V shed 3 bases and J shed 5 bases, with 8 bases lying between them. This CDR3 spans 12 amino acids. Per germline, CDR1 SGHRS and CDR2 YFSETQ. Written as DNA, the CDR3 is TGCGCCAGCAGCTCGTCTTTGGAGACCCAGTACTTC. Amino acids: CASSSSLETQYF.

This rearrangement joins TRBV10-2 to TRBJ2-1; no clear D gene. Germline values: CDR1 WSHSY, CDR2 SAAADI. Trimming shortened V by 1 base and J by 6 bases, and 25 bases separated the two germline ends. This CDR3 contains 19 residues. The CDR3 protein is CASSEYLRGFLPRANEQFF. Here the CDR3 DNA reads TGCGCCAGCAGTGAGTATTTACGCGGTTTCCTACCAAGGGCCAATGAGCAGTTCTTC.

This clone was recorded a few times. This chain connects TRBV5-6 to TRBJ2-3; 12 nucleotides line up with TRBD2. The CDR3 spans 19 residues. Germline assignment: CDR1 SGHDT and CDR2 YYEEEE. V lost 6 bases and J lost 2; bases outside the gene matches: 16. The CDR3 here is CASTAYWGTSGGTTDTQYF. In DNA form, the CDR3 reads TGTGCCAGCACCGCTTACTGGGGCACTAGCGGGGGGACCACAGATACGCAGTATTTT.

The chain combines TRBV5-4 with TRBJ2-1; weak D call: TRBD2 (6 bases). This CDR3 has 16 amino acids. The V gene lost 3 bases and the J gene lost 0 bases, with 13 bases spanning the gap. Germline CDR1 SGHNT, CDR2 YYREEE (reference sequence). Here the CDR3 DNA reads TGTGCCAGCAGCTCAGCTAGCGCGAGCTCCTACAATGAGCAGTTCTTC. Translated: CASSSASASSYNEQFF. Full variable domain (outside the CDR3, taken from reference TRBV5-4 and TRBJ2-1): ETGVTQSPTHLIKTRGQQVTLRCSSQSGHNTVSWYQQALGQGPQFIFQYYREEENGRGNFPPRFSGLQFPNYSSELNVNALELDDSALYLCASSSASASSYNEQFFGPGTRLTVL.

The chain combines TRBV29-1 with TRBJ2-7, with a tentative D call TRBD2 (5 bases). CDR3 length equals 13 residues. The germline CDR1 and CDR2 sequences are SQVTM and ANQGSEA. V was clipped by 5 bases and J by 6 bases, with 17 bases between them. The CDR3 here is CSVYAGAPREQYF. The CDR3 DNA sequence: TGCAGCGTTTATGCGGGTGCCCCTCGCGAGCAGTACTTC.

This chain joins TRBV20-1 and TRBJ1-1, with D uncertain. V lost 6 bases to trimming and J lost 1 base, with 6 bases between them. CDR3 length: 11 amino acids. Germline CDR1 and CDR2: DFQATT and SNEGSKA (reference sequence). CDR3 region: CSAKQNTEAFF. In DNA form, the CDR3 reads TGCAGTGCAAAACAGAACACTGAAGCTTTCTTT.

The CDR3 coding sequence is TGCGCCAGCAGCGTACTAGCGGGGGACAATGAGCAGTTCTTC. The encoded protein is CASSVLAGDNEQFF. J is TRBJ2-1 and V is TRBV5-1, with 11 nucleotides matching TRBD2. J gave up 5 bases and V 4 bases, and 2 bases lay outside the gene matches. The CDR3 totals 14 residues. Germline CDR1 SGHRS, CDR2 YFSETQ.

This clone was observed a few times. The rearrangement joins TRBV2 to TRBJ1-1; 7 nucleotides line up with TRBD1. This CDR3 contains 14 residues. Germline CDR1 is SNHLY and CDR2 is FYNNEI. J lost 3 bases, V lost 6 bases, and 7 bases had no gene match. CDR3 sequence: CASRVDRVYTEAFF. The CDR3 DNA sequence: TGTGCCAGCAGAGTTGACAGGGTGTACACTGAAGCTTTCTTT.

V usage is TRBV6-5 and J usage is TRBJ2-7; 7 bases line up with TRBD2. The J segment lost 1 base and the V segment lost 2 bases, leaving 8 bases of the junction unmatched. The CDR3 is 16 amino acids. Germline assignment: CDR1 MNHEY and CDR2 SVGAGI. CDR3 amino acids: CASSYRGAGGSYEQYF. DNA of the CDR3: TGTGCCAGCAGTTACAGAGGGGCCGGGGGGTCCTACGAGCAGTACTTC.

This sequence joins TRBV18 and TRBJ2-7, with TRBD1 as a possible D gene (6 bases). There are 15 residues in the CDR3. The V gene's germline CDR1 is KGHSH and CDR2 LQKENI. V was shortened by 2 bases and J by 0 bases, with 11 bases between the two germline ends. The CDR3 DNA is TGTGCCAGCTCACCATGGGACACCCGCTCCTACGAGCAGTACTTC. It specifies CASSPWDTRSYEQYF.

The rearrangement joins TRBV5-1 to TRBJ2-1; tentative D call: TRBD2 (6 bases). The germline V gene has CDR1 SGHRS and CDR2 YFSETQ. Trimming shortened V by 7 bases and J by 0 bases, and 20 bases separated the two germline ends. The CDR3 totals 17 residues. The CDR3 coding sequence is TGCGCCAGCCGCGGAGCACTAGCCGGACTCTCCTACAATGAGCAGTTCTTC. This codes for CASRGALAGLSYNEQFF.

The chain employs TRBV2 and TRBJ2-3, with D unresolved. CDR1 and CDR2 from the germline V gene are SNHLY and FYNNEI. V lost 9 bases to trimming and J lost 0 bases, with 10 bases between them. CDR3 length equals 13 residues. The CDR3 coding sequence is TGTGCCAGTACCTTCATAAGCACAGATACGCAGTATTTT. This translates into CASTFISTDTQYF.

The V gene is TRBV10-2, the J gene TRBJ1-6, with no clear D. V was trimmed by 3 bases and J by 7 bases, leaving 10 bases between them. CDR1 and CDR2 (germline): WSHSY, SAAADI. The CDR3 covers 14 residues. The CDR3 sequence: CASSDATRNSPLHF. For the CDR3, the DNA is TGCGCCAGCAGTGACGCCACGAGGAATTCACCCCTCCACTTT.

The chain links TRBV6-5 to TRBJ1-2; D gene unclear. The V end was cut by 1 base, the J end by 8 bases, with 8 bases between. In germline, CDR1 is MNHEY, CDR2 SVGAGI. The CDR3 totals 12 residues. CDR3 loop: CASSYYGYGYTF. CDR3 sequence (DNA): TGTGCCAGCAGTTACTACGGGTACGGCTACACCTTC.